Described below is a single T cell receptor (beta chain) sequence and its context. Its antigen is as yet unknown. Cells designated naive CD8 were CD45RO-negative and were positively selected for CCR7, with terminally differentiated effector memory CD45RA+ cells excluded. V lost 3 bases, J lost 2 bases, and 11 bases lay in between. The CDR3 sequence is 14 residues long. Per germline, CDR1 SGDLS and CDR2 YYNGEE. The sample is drawn from a study of shared clonotypes between healthy human individuals. Original analysis: There were no quality scores in the junction-only immunoSEQ sequences, so filtering differed. TCRdb keeps only in-frame clones here, not all; method: immunoSEQ multiplex PCR. V, J and clone size derive from that table, while D and trimming were established from the DNA sequence. Seen here are roughly 2,000,000 clones, around 93% observed once, and the top ten hold around 1.8%. Study-wide results and limits: Non-shared clonotypes had lower generation probabilities than those shared by all four donors.

The clonotype comes from a man between 18 and 29 years old in good health. Some clones in this sample may be carry-over from other donors' samples. The V call is TRBV9, the J call TRBJ1-2; maybe TRBD1 (6 bases). Sequenced input: naive CD8+ T cells from PBMCs. CDR3 amino acids: CASSAGDTNYGYTF. The DNA of the CDR3 is TGTGCCAGCAGCGCAGGGGATACCAACTATGGCTACACCTTC.